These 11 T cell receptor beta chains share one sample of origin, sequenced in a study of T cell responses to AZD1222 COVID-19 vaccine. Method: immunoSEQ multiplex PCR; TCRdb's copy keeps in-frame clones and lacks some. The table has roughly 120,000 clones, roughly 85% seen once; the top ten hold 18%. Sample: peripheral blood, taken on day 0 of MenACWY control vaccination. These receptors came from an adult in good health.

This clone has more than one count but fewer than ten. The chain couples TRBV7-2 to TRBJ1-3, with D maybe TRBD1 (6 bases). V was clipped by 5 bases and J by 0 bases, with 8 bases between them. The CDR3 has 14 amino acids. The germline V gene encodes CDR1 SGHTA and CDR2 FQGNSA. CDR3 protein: CASSKQGSGNTIYF. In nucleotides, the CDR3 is TGTGCCAGCAGCAAACAGGGCTCTGGAAACACCATATATTTT.

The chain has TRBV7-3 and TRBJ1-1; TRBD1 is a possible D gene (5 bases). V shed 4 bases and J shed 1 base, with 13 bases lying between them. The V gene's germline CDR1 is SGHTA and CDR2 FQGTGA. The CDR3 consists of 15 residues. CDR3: CASSSGRDGNTEAFF. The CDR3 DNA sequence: TGTGCCAGCAGCTCGGGCAGGGATGGGAACACTGAAGCTTTCTTT. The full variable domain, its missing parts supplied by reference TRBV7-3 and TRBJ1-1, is GAGVSQTPSNKVTEKGKYVELRCDPISGHTALYWYRQSLGQGPEFLIYFQGTGAADDSGLPNDRFFAVRPEGSVSTLKIQRTERGDSAVYLCASSSGRDGNTEAFFGQGTRLTVV.

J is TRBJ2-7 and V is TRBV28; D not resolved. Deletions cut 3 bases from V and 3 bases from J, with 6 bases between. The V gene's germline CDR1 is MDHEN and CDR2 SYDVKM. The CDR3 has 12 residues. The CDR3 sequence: CASSFWLYEQYF. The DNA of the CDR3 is TGTGCCAGCAGTTTTTGGCTCTACGAGCAGTACTTC.

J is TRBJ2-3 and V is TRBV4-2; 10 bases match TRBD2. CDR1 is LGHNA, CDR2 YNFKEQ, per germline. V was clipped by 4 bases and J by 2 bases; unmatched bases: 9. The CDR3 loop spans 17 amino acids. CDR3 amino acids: CASSLMVGLADTDTQYF. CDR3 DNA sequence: TGTGCCAGCAGCCTTATGGTCGGACTAGCGGACACAGATACGCAGTATTTT.

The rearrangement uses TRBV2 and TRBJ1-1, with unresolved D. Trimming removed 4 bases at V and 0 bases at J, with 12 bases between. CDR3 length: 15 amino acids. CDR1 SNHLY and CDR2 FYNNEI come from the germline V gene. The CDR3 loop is CASSAPRPMNTEAFF. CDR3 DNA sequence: TGTGCCAGCAGTGCCCCCCGGCCGATGAACACTGAAGCTTTCTTT.

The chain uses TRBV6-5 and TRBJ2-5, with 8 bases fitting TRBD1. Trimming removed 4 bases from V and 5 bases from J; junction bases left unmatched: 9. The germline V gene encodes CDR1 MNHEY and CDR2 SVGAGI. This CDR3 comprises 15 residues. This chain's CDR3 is CASSWTEQGGETQYF. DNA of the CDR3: TGTGCCAGCAGTTGGACCGAACAGGGGGGCGAGACCCAGTACTTC.

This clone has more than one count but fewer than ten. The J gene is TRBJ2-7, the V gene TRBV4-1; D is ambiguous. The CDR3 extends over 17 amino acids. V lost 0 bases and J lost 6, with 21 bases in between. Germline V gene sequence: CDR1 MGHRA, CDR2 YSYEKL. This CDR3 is CASSQEGRRKAWSEQYF. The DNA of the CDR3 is TGCGCCAGCAGCCAAGAAGGGCGGCGGAAGGCCTGGAGCGAGCAGTACTTC.

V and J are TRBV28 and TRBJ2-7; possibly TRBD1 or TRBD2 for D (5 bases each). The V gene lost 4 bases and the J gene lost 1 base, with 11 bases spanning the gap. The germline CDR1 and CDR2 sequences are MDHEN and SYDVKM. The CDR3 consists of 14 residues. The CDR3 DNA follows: TGTGCCAGCAGTTATCAGGGAGTATCCTACGAGCAGTACTTC. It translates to CASSYQGVSYEQYF.

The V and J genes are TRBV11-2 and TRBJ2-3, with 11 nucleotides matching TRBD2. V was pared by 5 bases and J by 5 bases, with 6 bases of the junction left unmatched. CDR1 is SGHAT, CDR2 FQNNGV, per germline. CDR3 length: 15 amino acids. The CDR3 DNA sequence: TGTGCCAGCAGCCAAACGGGACTAGCGGTAGATACGCAGTATTTT. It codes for CASSQTGLAVDTQYF.

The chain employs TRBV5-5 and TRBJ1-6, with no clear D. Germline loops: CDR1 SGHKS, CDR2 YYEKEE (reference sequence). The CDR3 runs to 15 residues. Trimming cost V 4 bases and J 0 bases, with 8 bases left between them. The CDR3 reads CASSPVLSYNSPLHF. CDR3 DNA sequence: TGTGCCAGCAGCCCAGTGCTCTCCTATAATTCACCCCTCCACTTT.

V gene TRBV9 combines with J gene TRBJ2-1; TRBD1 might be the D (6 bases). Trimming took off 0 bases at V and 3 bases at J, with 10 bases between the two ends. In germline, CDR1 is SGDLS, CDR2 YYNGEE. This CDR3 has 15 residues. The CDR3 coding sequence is TGTGCCAGCAGCGTAGTGCAGGGGAACTACAATGAGCAGTTCTTC. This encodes CASSVVQGNYNEQFF.